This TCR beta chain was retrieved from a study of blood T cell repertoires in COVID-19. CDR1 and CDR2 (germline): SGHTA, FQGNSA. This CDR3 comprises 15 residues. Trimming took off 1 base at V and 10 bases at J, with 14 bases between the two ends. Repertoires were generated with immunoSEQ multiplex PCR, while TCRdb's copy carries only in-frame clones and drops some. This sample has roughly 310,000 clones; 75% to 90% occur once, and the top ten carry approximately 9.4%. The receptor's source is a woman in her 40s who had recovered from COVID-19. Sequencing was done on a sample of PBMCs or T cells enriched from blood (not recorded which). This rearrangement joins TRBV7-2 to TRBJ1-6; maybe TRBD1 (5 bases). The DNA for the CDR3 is TGTGCCAGCAGCTTAGGGGGCCCTATGAGGTCACCCCTCCACTTT. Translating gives CASSLGGPMRSPLHF.